The 25 T cell receptor beta chains given below trace back to one sample, sequenced in a study of CD8+ T cells in alopecia areata. As for treatment: oral pan-JAK inhibitor, 5-10 mg twice daily. Sequencing used cDNA as its template, made by extracting RNA and reverse transcribing it. Measured with immunoSEQ multiplex PCR; TCRdb has only the in-frame clones, and not every one. The data show approximately 140,000 clones, about 86% seen once. Sequences were derived from CD8+ T cells sorted from blood, sampled at week 4, from a patient treated with tofacitinib. The receptors were gathered from a human donor with alopecia areata.

This chain connects TRBV4-1 to TRBJ2-7, with no clear D. CDR1 and CDR2 (germline): MGHRA, YSYEKL. Trimming removed 1 base at V and 2 bases at J, with 6 bases between. The CDR3 has 13 residues. The CDR3 spells CASSQGAPYEQYF. CDR3 coding DNA: TGCGCCAGCAGCCAAGGGGCACCCTACGAGCAGTACTTC.

This sequence joins TRBV7-9 and TRBJ2-7; 7 positions match TRBD2. V dropped 4 bases and J dropped 5; count of bases not matched to a gene: 11. There are 15 residues in the CDR3. Germline V gene lookup returns CDR1 SEHNR and CDR2 FQNEAQ (reference sequence). CDR3 coding DNA: TGTGCCAGCAGCTCCGGGACTAAGCTTGTCCACGAGCAGTACTTC. Translation: CASSSGTKLVHEQYF.

This chain joins TRBV5-1 and TRBJ2-1, with D possibly TRBD2 on 7 matching bases. Germline loops: CDR1 SGHRS, CDR2 YFSETQ. Trimming removed 2 bases at V and 0 bases at J, with 15 bases between. The CDR3 loop spans 17 amino acids. The CDR3, as DNA: TGCGCCAGCAGCTTTAGAGGGGGGGCCGACTCCTACAATGAGCAGTTCTTC. Its translation is CASSFRGGADSYNEQFF.

The sample holds a few counts of this clone. V is TRBV6-1 and J is TRBJ1-5, with a weak D call TRBD1 (5 bases). The CDR3 totals 12 residues. V was trimmed by 8 bases and J by 1 base, leaving 6 bases between them. Germline CDR1 reads MNHNS; CDR2 reads SASEGT. This CDR3 is CASRGSNQPQHF. The CDR3 bases are TGTGCCAGCCGGGGCAGCAATCAGCCCCAGCATTTT.

The CDR3 DNA is TGTGCCAGCAGCGAGGATGGCTACACCTTC. Amino acid sequence: CASSEDGYTF. The V and J genes are TRBV6-6 and TRBJ1-2; D is uncertain. CDR1 and CDR2 from the germline V gene are MNHNY and SVGAGI (reference sequence). Trimming removed 6 bases from V and 6 bases from J, with 5 bases in between. The CDR3 runs 10 residues.

This clone was seen once. This chain connects TRBV13 to TRBJ2-1, with D perhaps TRBD1 (6 bases). Germline V gene lookup returns CDR1 PRHDT and CDR2 FYEKMQ (reference sequence). The V and J ends lost 6 bases and 9 bases respectively, with 12 bases between them. This CDR3 has 12 residues. The CDR3 loop reads CASSYGQSEQFF. The CDR3 DNA reads as TGTGCCAGCAGTTACGGACAGTCTGAGCAGTTCTTC.

This chain uses TRBV19 with TRBJ2-1; D gene ambiguous. V was trimmed by 3 bases and J by 6 bases, leaving 3 bases between them. Germline CDR1 reads LNHDA; CDR2 reads SQIVND (reference sequence). This CDR3 is 11 amino acids long. DNA for the CDR3: TGTGCCAGTAGTATCTCCAATGAGCAGTTCTTC. Amino acid sequence: CASSISNEQFF.

Only a few counts were recorded for this clone. The gene calls are TRBV29-1 and TRBJ2-3, with 8 positions matching TRBD1. The CDR3 sequence is 16 residues long. With 1 base clipped from V and 5 bases from J, the junction kept 11 bases outside the gene matches. Germline assignment: CDR1 SQVTM and CDR2 ANQGSEA. This chain's CDR3 is CSVEGPDRERGDTQYF. In DNA, the CDR3 is TGCAGCGTTGAAGGCCCGGACAGGGAGCGAGGAGATACGCAGTATTTT.

The chain couples TRBV6-1 to TRBJ1-2; D unresolved. The CDR3 runs 14 residues. Germline CDR1 and CDR2: MNHNS and SASEGT. V was shortened by 4 bases and J by 6 bases, with 15 bases between the two germline ends. The CDR3 reads CASSGHHTTNGYTF. CDR3 coding DNA: TGTGCCAGCAGTGGGCACCATACCACGAATGGCTACACCTTC.

The J gene is TRBJ1-1, the V gene TRBV29-1, with D unresolved. There are 11 residues in the CDR3. V lost 8 bases, J lost 5 bases, and 12 bases lay in between. From germline, CDR1 is SQVTM and CDR2 ANQGSEA. CDR3 amino acids: CSFELRTEAFF. CDR3 in DNA: TGCAGCTTCGAGTTGAGAACTGAAGCTTTCTTT.

This chain links TRBV30 with TRBJ1-5; D remains unclear. The V end was cut by 2 bases, the J end by 1 base, with 9 bases between. The germline V gene has CDR1 GTSNPN and CDR2 SVGIG (reference sequence). This CDR3 comprises 14 residues. Here the CDR3 reads CAWSNGGSNQPQHF. The CDR3 DNA sequence: TGTGCCTGGAGTAATGGCGGGAGCAATCAGCCCCAGCATTTT.

The genes are TRBV7-9 and TRBJ2-7; no clear D. Per germline, CDR1 SEHNR and CDR2 FQNEAQ (reference sequence). V was clipped by 7 bases and J by 3 bases, with 13 bases between them. This CDR3 is 13 amino acids long. CDR3 loop: CASTVSDGYEQYF. CDR3 DNA: TGTGCCAGCACCGTTTCCGACGGCTACGAGCAGTACTTC.

This clone was seen only a few times. The chain has TRBV27 and TRBJ2-6; perhaps TRBD1 as D (6 bases). This CDR3 region has 21 residues. The V and J ends lost 0 bases and 3 bases respectively, with 24 bases between them. The germline V gene encodes CDR1 MNHEY and CDR2 SMNVEV (reference sequence). Here the CDR3 DNA reads TGTGCCAGCAGTTTATCGGTAGTTCAGACAGGATTGTTAGGTGGGGCCAACGTCCTGACTTTC. Amino acids: CASSLSVVQTGLLGGANVLTF.

The gene calls are TRBV30 and TRBJ2-1, with TRBD1 identical over 9 bases. Germline V gene lookup returns CDR1 GTSNPN and CDR2 SVGIG (reference sequence). V shed 0 bases, J shed 11 bases, and the junction held 14 bases outside the gene matches. The CDR3 totals 16 residues. The CDR3 DNA reads TGTGCCTGGAGTGTACCCGGGACAGGGTCGTCCTCCAAGCAGTTCTTC. Encoded protein: CAWSVPGTGSSSKQFF. The variable domain in full, with the rest retrieved from reference TRBV30 and TRBJ2-1, is SQTIHQWPATLVQPVGSPLSLECTVEGTSNPNLYWYRQAAGRGLQLLFYSVGIGQISSEVPQNLSASRPQDRQFILSSKKLLLSDSGFYLCAWSVPGTGSSSKQFFGPGTRLTVL.

V gene TRBV14 combines with J gene TRBJ2-3; 12 positions agree with TRBD2. The trim removed 4 bases at V and 3 bases at J, leaving 2 bases unmatched. Germline assignment: CDR1 SGHDN and CDR2 FVKESK. This CDR3 is built from 15 residues. CDR3 region: CASSLGTSGTDTQYF. CDR3 DNA: TGTGCCAGCAGCCTCGGGACTAGCGGGACAGATACGCAGTATTTT.

Notes on this clone: It is likely a read error: a sequence one base away is far more abundant. This chain links TRBV27 with TRBJ2-5; 10 positions match TRBD1. The CDR3 extends over 15 amino acids. Trimming cost V 4 bases and J 5 bases; bases outside gene matches: 7. The germline gives CDR1 MNHEY, CDR2 SMNVEV (reference sequence). CDR3 nucleotide sequence: TGTGCCAGCAGTTCCGTGACAGGGGGCTATGAGACCCAGTACTTC. Its protein is CASSSVTGGYETQYF.

The V gene is TRBV4-1, the J gene TRBJ2-2; 14 bases align to TRBD2. The CDR3 is 19 amino acids. Germline lookup yields CDR1 MGHRA and CDR2 YSYEKL. V lost 5 bases to trimming and J lost 6 bases; unmatched junction nucleotides: 14. The CDR3 sequence is CASSSRTGLAGAGAGELFF. The DNA for the CDR3 is TGCGCCAGCAGCTCCCGAACGGGACTAGCGGGAGCGGGGGCCGGGGAGCTGTTTTTT.

This chain uses TRBV27 with TRBJ1-2, with D unclear. The CDR3 is made up of 13 amino acids. Germline CDR1 is MNHEY and CDR2 is SMNVEV (reference sequence). Trimming took 0 bases from V and 3 from J, leaving 5 bases between them. CDR3 in amino acids: CASSLSPHYGYTF. For the CDR3, the DNA is TGTGCCAGCAGTTTATCGCCCCACTATGGCTACACCTTC.

For the CDR3, the DNA is TGTGCCAGCAGCTTACGTGTTAGCACAGATACGCAGTATTTT. This encodes CASSLRVSTDTQYF. This chain links TRBV13 with TRBJ2-3; no reliable D call. Germline CDR1 is PRHDT and CDR2 is FYEKMQ (reference sequence). This CDR3 has 14 residues. V dropped 2 bases and J dropped 0 bases, with 6 bases sitting between them.

The CDR3 region has the DNA TGTGCCAGCAGCTTTGAGAACACAGATACGCAGTATTTT. It specifies CASSFENTDTQYF. This rearrangement joins TRBV7-2 to TRBJ2-3; D not resolved. The germline gives CDR1 SGHTA, CDR2 FQGNSA. There are 13 residues in the CDR3. V was clipped by 3 bases and J by 2 bases, with 6 bases between them.

The CDR3 sequence is CSVEPGLAGGPPTDTQYF. The CDR3 region has the DNA TGCAGCGTTGAACCGGGACTAGCGGGGGGGCCGCCCACAGATACGCAGTATTTT. The chain is built from TRBV29-1 and TRBJ2-3; 16 nucleotides align to TRBD2. This CDR3 has 18 amino acids. In germline, CDR1 is SQVTM, CDR2 ANQGSEA. The V segment lost 2 bases and the J segment 2 bases; nucleotides outside the gene matches: 7.

The chain joins TRBV5-1 to TRBJ1-6; D unresolved. Trimming pared 0 bases from V and 0 bases from J, leaving 4 bases between. The CDR3 contains 15 residues. CDR1 is SGHRS, CDR2 YFSETQ, per germline. CDR3 sequence: CASSLDLSYNSPLHF. CDR3 nucleotide sequence: TGCGCCAGCAGCTTGGATCTCTCCTATAATTCACCCCTCCACTTT.

The rearrangement links TRBV11-2 to TRBJ2-3; the match to TRBD1 covers 8 bases. V was pared by 0 bases and J by 2 bases, with 1 base of the junction left unmatched. Looked up from germline, CDR1 is SGHAT and CDR2 is FQNNGV. The length of the CDR3 is 15 residues. This chain's CDR3 is CASSLEGQVTDTQYF. CDR3 in DNA: TGTGCCAGCAGCTTAGAGGGACAGGTCACAGATACGCAGTATTTT.

V is TRBV7-9 and J is TRBJ1-1; a possible D gene is TRBD1 (6 bases). V was shortened by 7 bases and J by 0 bases, with 12 bases between the two germline ends. The CDR3 contains 14 residues. CDR1 SEHNR and CDR2 FQNEAQ come from the germline V gene (reference sequence). CDR3 amino acids: CASNHDRMNTEAFF. As DNA, the CDR3 is TGTGCCAGCAACCATGACAGGATGAACACTGAAGCTTTCTTT.

The V call is TRBV5-8, the J call TRBJ2-6, with a possible D match to TRBD1 (5 bases). The CDR3 spans 16 residues. The germline CDR1 and CDR2 sequences are SGHTS and YDEGEE. V was trimmed by 4 bases and J by 1 base, leaving 12 bases between them. The CDR3 is CASSPPPGSGANVLTF. Here the CDR3 DNA reads TGTGCCAGCAGCCCTCCGCCAGGGTCTGGGGCCAACGTCCTGACTTTC.